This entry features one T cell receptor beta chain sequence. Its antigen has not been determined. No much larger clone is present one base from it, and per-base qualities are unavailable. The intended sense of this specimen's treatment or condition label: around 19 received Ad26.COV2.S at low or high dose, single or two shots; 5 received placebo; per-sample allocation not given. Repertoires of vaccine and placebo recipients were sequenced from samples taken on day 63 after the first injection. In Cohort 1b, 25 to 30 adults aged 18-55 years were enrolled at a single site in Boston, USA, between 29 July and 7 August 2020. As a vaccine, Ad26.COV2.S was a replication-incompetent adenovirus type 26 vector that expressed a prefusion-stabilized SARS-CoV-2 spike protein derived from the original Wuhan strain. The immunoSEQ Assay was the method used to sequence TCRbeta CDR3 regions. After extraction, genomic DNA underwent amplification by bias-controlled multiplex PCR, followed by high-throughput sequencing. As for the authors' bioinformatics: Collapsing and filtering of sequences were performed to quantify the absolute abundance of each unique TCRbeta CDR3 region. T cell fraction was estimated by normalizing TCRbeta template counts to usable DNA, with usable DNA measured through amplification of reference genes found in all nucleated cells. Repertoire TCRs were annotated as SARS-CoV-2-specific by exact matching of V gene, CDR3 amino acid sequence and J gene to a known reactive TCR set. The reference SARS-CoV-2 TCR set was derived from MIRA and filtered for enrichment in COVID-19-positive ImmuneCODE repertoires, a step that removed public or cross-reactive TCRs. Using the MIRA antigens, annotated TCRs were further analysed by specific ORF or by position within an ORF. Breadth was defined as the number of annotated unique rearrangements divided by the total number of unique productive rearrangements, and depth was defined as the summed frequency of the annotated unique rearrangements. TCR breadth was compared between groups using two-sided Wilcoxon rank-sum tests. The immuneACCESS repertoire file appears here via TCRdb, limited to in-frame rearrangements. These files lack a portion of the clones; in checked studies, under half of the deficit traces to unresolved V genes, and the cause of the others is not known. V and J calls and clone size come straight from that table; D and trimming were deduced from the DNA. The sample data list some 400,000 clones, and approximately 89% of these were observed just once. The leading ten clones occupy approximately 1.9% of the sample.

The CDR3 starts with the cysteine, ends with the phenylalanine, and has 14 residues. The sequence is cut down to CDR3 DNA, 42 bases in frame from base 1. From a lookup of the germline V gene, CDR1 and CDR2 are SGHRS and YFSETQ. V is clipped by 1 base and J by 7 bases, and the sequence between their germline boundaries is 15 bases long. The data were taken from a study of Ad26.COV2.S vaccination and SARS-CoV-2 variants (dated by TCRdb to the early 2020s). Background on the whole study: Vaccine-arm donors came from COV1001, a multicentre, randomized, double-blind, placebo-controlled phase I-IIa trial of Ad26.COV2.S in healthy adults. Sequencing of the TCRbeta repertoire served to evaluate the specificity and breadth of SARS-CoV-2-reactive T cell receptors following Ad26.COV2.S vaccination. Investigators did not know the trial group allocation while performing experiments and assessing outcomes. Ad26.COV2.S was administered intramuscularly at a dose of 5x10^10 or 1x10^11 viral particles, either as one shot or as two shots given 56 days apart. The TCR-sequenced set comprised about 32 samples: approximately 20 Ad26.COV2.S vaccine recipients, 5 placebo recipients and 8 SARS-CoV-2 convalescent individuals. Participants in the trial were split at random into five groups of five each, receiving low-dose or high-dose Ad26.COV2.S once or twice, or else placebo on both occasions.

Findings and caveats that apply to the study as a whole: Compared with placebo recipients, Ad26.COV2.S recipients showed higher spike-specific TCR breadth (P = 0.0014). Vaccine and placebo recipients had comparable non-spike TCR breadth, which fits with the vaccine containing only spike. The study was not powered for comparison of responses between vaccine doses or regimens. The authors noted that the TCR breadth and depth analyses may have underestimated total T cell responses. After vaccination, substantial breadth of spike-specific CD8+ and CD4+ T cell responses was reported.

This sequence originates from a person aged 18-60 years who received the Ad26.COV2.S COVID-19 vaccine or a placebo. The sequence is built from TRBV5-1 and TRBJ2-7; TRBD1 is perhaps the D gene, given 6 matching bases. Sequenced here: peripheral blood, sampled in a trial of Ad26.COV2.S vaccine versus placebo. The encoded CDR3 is CASSLPGQTGEQYF. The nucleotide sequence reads TGCGCCAGCAGCTTGCCAGGTCAAACAGGGGAGCAGTACTTC.